This T cell receptor (beta chain) was identified in a study of cytomegalovirus exposure and HLA in healthy donors. Study results and caveats: According to a later analysis, TCR clusters from the first cohort tended to co-occur in the roughly 120 validation repertoires. Cytomegalovirus-associated status was assigned to some 160 TCR beta chains.

Turning to this clone: Its specificity is unknown.

CDR1 is MDHEN, CDR2 SYDVKM, per germline. Trimming removed 7 bases from V and 10 bases from J, with 16 bases in between. The CDR3 has 12 amino acids. Sequencing used immunoSEQ multiplex PCR; TCRdb keeps in-frame clones, though not all of them. This table has 200,000 to 250,000 clones, approximately 87% appearing once. This receptor was identified in a woman younger than 35 in good health and CMV-seronegative. The source material was PBMCs. V and J are TRBV28 and TRBJ1-1, with a tentative D call TRBD1 (6 bases). The CDR3 sequence is CASTWGGRAAFF. For the CDR3, the DNA is TGTGCCAGCACCTGGGGGGGGCGGGCAGCTTTCTTT.